A single sample gave rise to the 25 T cell receptor beta chains below, sequenced in a study of shared clonotypes between healthy human individuals. Produced via immunoSEQ multiplex PCR; TCRdb's table is partial and in-frame only. The repertoire holds 90,000 to 120,000 clones, about 72% seen once, with roughly 22% in the top ten. Sequencing input: memory CD8+ T cells sorted from blood. Subset meaning: CD45RO+ cells pooled with CCR7-negative TemRA cells. All receptors derive from a young woman in good health.

The chain has TRBV5-4 and TRBJ2-5; 9 positions match TRBD1. The ends lost 4 bases at V and 2 bases at J; junction bases unmatched: 9. CDR1 and CDR2 from the germline V gene are SGHNT and YYREEE (reference sequence). The CDR3 loop spans 16 amino acids. The CDR3 bases are TGTGCCAGCAGCCAAGACCGGGACAGGGCACAAGAGACCCAGTACTTC. Encoded protein: CASSQDRDRAQETQYF.

This chain joins TRBV5-1 and TRBJ2-7, with 10 bases identical to TRBD2. Trimming took 2 bases from V and 2 from J; bases not matched to a gene: 4. Germline CDR1 and CDR2: SGHRS and YFSETQ. The CDR3 consists of 15 residues. In DNA, the CDR3 is TGCGCCAGCAGCTTAGGACTAGCGGTAACCTACGAGCAGTACTTC. Protein product: CASSLGLAVTYEQYF. The variable domain in full, with the rest retrieved from reference TRBV5-1 and TRBJ2-7, is KAGVTQTPRYLIKTRGQQVTLSCSPISGHRSVSWYQQTPGQGLQFLFEYFSETQRNKGNFPGRFSGRQFSNSRSEMNVSTLELGDSALYLCASSLGLAVTYEQYFGPGTRLTVT.

Note on this clone: One junction end does not reproduce the germline sequence, and a read error may be involved. This same CDR3 is encoded by further DNA sequences in the sample. The chain employs TRBV6-4 and TRBJ2-2, with D possibly TRBD2 on 5 matching bases. The CDR3 has 14 amino acids. CDR1 MRHNA and CDR2 SNTAGT come from the germline V gene. The CDR3 DNA sequence: TGTGCCAGCAGCGAGCAACCGCACACCGGGGAGCTATTTTTT. It is translated as CASSEQPHTGELFF.

This clone was detected a few times. This sequence joins TRBV6-5 and TRBJ2-7; perhaps D is TRBD1 or TRBD2 (6 bases each). The CDR3 covers 15 residues. The germline V and J ends were trimmed by 0 bases and 4 bases, with 13 bases remaining between them. Per germline, CDR1 MNHEY and CDR2 SVGAGI. CDR3 bases: TGTGCCAGCAGTTACTCGGGGGGCGGTTCTTACGAGCAGTACTTC. This gives the protein CASSYSGGGSYEQYF.

The J gene is TRBJ2-7, the V gene TRBV20-1; D gene unclear. Trimming cost V 6 bases and J 3 bases, with 9 bases left between them. CDR3 length equals 11 residues. CDR1 is DFQATT and CDR2 is SNEGSKA in the germline V gene (reference sequence). As DNA, the CDR3 is TGCAGTGCCCTATACCTCTACGAGCAGTACTTC. Translating gives CSALYLYEQYF.

The chain joins TRBV25-1 to TRBJ2-1, with D possibly matching TRBD2 (5 bases). There are 15 residues in the CDR3. Trimming removed 8 bases from V and 4 bases from J, with 18 bases in between. Germline assignment: CDR1 MGHDK and CDR2 SYGVNS. This chain's CDR3 is CASSTTGRQYNEQFF. The CDR3 DNA follows: TGTGCCAGCTCGACTACCGGACGCCAGTACAATGAGCAGTTCTTC.

The rearrangement joins TRBV11-2 to TRBJ2-1, with D perhaps TRBD1 (6 bases). Trimming removed 2 bases from V and 6 bases from J, with 11 bases in between. CDR3 size: 14 residues. Germline V gives CDR1 SGHAT, CDR2 FQNNGV. CDR3 protein: CASSLTGSLNEQFF. The DNA for the CDR3 is TGTGCCAGCAGCTTAACAGGGTCTCTCAATGAGCAGTTCTTC.

The rearrangement uses TRBV7-2 and TRBJ2-1; possibly TRBD2 for D (6 bases). V lost 5 bases, J lost 10 bases, and 15 bases lay in between. The CDR3 is 13 amino acids. Germline V lookup: CDR1 SGHTA, CDR2 FQGNSA. The CDR3 sequence is CASSPIAGREQFF. CDR3 DNA: TGTGCCAGCAGCCCGATCGCGGGAAGGGAGCAGTTCTTC.

The table lists this clone with a few counts. The CDR3 is CASSNRLDSGEETQYF. Here the CDR3 DNA reads TGTGCCAGTAGTAATAGACTGGATAGCGGGGAAGAGACCCAGTACTTC. This sequence joins TRBV19 and TRBJ2-5; TRBD2 agrees at 8 bases. The germline CDR1 and CDR2 sequences are LNHDA and SQIVND (reference sequence). V was clipped by 4 bases and J by 3 bases; unmatched bases: 10. This CDR3 comprises 16 residues.

The chain recombines TRBV15 with TRBJ2-7; 8 bases agree with TRBD2. Trimming took 0 bases from V and 0 from J; bases not matched to a gene: 1. Germline values: CDR1 LNHNV, CDR2 YYDKDF (reference sequence). There are 15 residues in the CDR3. The CDR3 nucleotides are TGTGCCACCAGCAGAGAAACTAGCGGCTCCTACGAGCAGTACTTC. This sequence encodes CATSRETSGSYEQYF.

This clone was seen just once. Here the CDR3 DNA reads TGTGCCAGCAGCTTAGTAGCGGGAGGTACTTACGAGCAGTACTTC. Its protein is CASSLVAGGTYEQYF. The V and J genes are TRBV11-2 and TRBJ2-7; 10 positions agree with TRBD2. The CDR3 contains 15 residues. The germline V gene encodes CDR1 SGHAT and CDR2 FQNNGV. Trimming at V came to 1 base and at J to 4 bases, leaving 4 bases not matched to a gene. Full variable domain (remainder filled in from reference TRBV11-2 and TRBJ2-7): EAGVAQSPRYKIIEKRQSVAFWCNPISGHATLYWYQQILGQGPKLLIQFQNNGVVDDSQLPKDRFSAERLKGVDSTLKIQPAKLEDSAVYLCASSLVAGGTYEQYFGPGTRLTVT.

The V gene is TRBV5-5, the J gene TRBJ2-7, with 8 bases lining up with TRBD2. Germline lookup yields CDR1 SGHKS and CDR2 YYEKEE (reference sequence). The J segment lost 5 bases and the V segment lost 0 bases, leaving 4 bases of the junction unmatched. The CDR3 is made up of 14 amino acids. The CDR3 is CASSLEVAGNEQYF. CDR3 bases: TGTGCCAGCAGCTTGGAGGTAGCGGGGAACGAGCAGTACTTC.

This chain joins TRBV30 and TRBJ2-1, with D maybe TRBD2 (6 bases). This CDR3 contains 13 residues. Germline-derived CDR1 and CDR2 are GTSNPN and SVGIG (reference sequence). Trimming shortened V by 5 bases and J by 1 base, and 9 bases separated the two germline ends. The CDR3 DNA follows: TGTGCCTGGGGAGGGACTTCCTACAATGAGCAGTTCTTC. Amino acids: CAWGGTSYNEQFF.

CDR3 DNA: TGTGCCAGCAGTACAGACCCCGGACAGAGCCAAGAGACCCAGTACTTC. Translating it yields CASSTDPGQSQETQYF. The rearrangement joins TRBV7-9 to TRBJ2-5; perhaps TRBD1 as D (6 bases). CDR3 size: 16 residues. V was clipped by 6 bases and J by 1 base, with 18 bases between them. Germline lookup yields CDR1 SEHNR and CDR2 FQNEAQ (reference sequence).

Only a few counts were recorded for this clone. The CDR3 region is CASSTGFHYEQYF. The CDR3 nucleotides read TGTGCCAGCAGTACGGGGTTTCACTACGAGCAGTACTTC. The V call is TRBV28, the J call TRBJ2-5; D is perhaps TRBD2 (5 bases). The end of the DNA fits TRBJ2-7 better, so the J call may be wrong. The CDR3 has 13 amino acids. In germline, CDR1 is MDHEN, CDR2 SYDVKM.

The V gene is TRBV4-2, the J gene TRBJ1-3, with D tentatively TRBD1 (5 bases). The CDR3 totals 15 residues. The germline CDR1 and CDR2 sequences are LGHNA and YNFKEQ. The V gene lost 7 bases and the J gene lost 0 bases, with 13 bases spanning the gap. The DNA for the CDR3 is TGTGCCAGCACCAAAGGACATCTCTCTGGAAACACCATATATTTT. Encoded protein: CASTKGHLSGNTIYF.

The V and J genes are TRBV2 and TRBJ1-2, with D possibly TRBD1 on 6 matching bases. Trimming left V 2 bases short and J 8 bases short, with 18 bases between. Germline CDR1 and CDR2: SNHLY and FYNNEI. CDR3 length equals 15 residues. CDR3 DNA sequence: TGTGCCAGCAGTGAAAATTTCCGGGGGCAGGAAGGCTACACCTTC. Translating gives CASSENFRGQEGYTF.

This chain connects TRBV28 to TRBJ1-2; maybe TRBD1 (5 bases). Trimming stripped 3 bases from V and 4 bases from J, with 9 bases between. In germline, CDR1 is MDHEN, CDR2 SYDVKM. This CDR3 spans 13 amino acids. The CDR3 sequence is CASSFGGVYGYTF. The CDR3 DNA is TGTGCCAGCAGTTTTGGGGGAGTCTATGGCTACACCTTC.

The V gene is TRBV28, the J gene TRBJ1-2; TRBD1 matches 10 bases. The CDR3 consists of 16 residues. J lost 8 bases, V lost 3 bases, and 12 bases had no gene match. Germline V CDR1 and CDR2: MDHEN, SYDVKM. The DNA for the CDR3 is TGTGCCAGCAGTTTGCCTCCGGGACAGGGGACGGAGGGCTACACCTTC. Encoded protein: CASSLPPGQGTEGYTF.

V gene TRBV19 combines with J gene TRBJ2-2; possible D gene TRBD1, 5 bases. The CDR3 is 14 residues long. Per germline, CDR1 LNHDA and CDR2 SQIVND (reference sequence). V was shortened by 5 bases and J by 8 bases, with 15 bases between the two germline ends. The DNA of the CDR3 is TGTGCCAGTAGTCGACGGCAGGGTCCTGGGGAGCTGTTTTTT. Protein product: CASSRRQGPGELFF.

The chain links TRBV19 to TRBJ1-1, with 9 bases aligning to TRBD1. The CDR3 extends over 17 amino acids. V lost 5 bases and J lost 3; bases outside the gene matches: 13. CDR1 and CDR2 from the germline V gene are LNHDA and SQIVND (reference sequence). Here the CDR3 DNA reads TGTGCCAGTAGTCTCGGGACAGGGAGGGAGAAGTACACTGAAGCTTTCTTT. Amino acids: CASSLGTGREKYTEAFF.

This rearrangement joins TRBV5-6 to TRBJ1-6; 10 bases line up with TRBD1. Germline assignment: CDR1 SGHDT and CDR2 YYEEEE. The CDR3 spans 12 residues. V was pared by 7 bases and J by 10 bases, with 2 bases of the junction left unmatched. The CDR3 bases are TGTGCCAGCGTGACAGGGGGCTCACCCCTCCACTTT. The encoded protein is CASVTGGSPLHF.

V gene TRBV27 combines with J gene TRBJ2-7; TRBD1 is a possible D gene (6 bases). Germline loops: CDR1 MNHEY, CDR2 SMNVEV (reference sequence). This CDR3 is 14 amino acids long. V dropped 5 bases and J dropped 0 bases, with 11 bases sitting between them. The CDR3 sequence: CASSEGHHSYEQYF. The CDR3, as DNA: TGTGCCAGCAGTGAGGGACACCACTCCTACGAGCAGTACTTC.

The J gene is TRBJ2-5, the V gene TRBV19; possibly TRBD2 for D (7 bases). The CDR3 spans 14 residues. The V end lost 0 bases, the J end lost 5 bases, and 10 bases lay between the germline ends. CDR1 and CDR2 (germline): LNHDA, SQIVND (reference sequence). CDR3 DNA sequence: TGTGCCAGTAGTATAGACAGGGGAGGGGAGACCCAGTACTTC. This encodes CASSIDRGGETQYF.

On this clone: Sequence at one end of the junction differs from germline and may be a read error. CDR3 amino acids: CASSLVQGTGTQYF. CDR3 nucleotide sequence: TGCGCCAGCAGCTTGGTGCAGGGCACAGGTACGCAGTATTTT. J is TRBJ2-3 and V is TRBV5-1; possible D gene TRBD1, 5 bases. The CDR3 totals 14 residues. The germline gives CDR1 SGHRS, CDR2 YFSETQ.